Detailed here is one T cell receptor beta chain. This CDR3 comprises 18 residues. Germline values: CDR1 SNHLY, CDR2 FYNNEI. V dropped 6 bases and J dropped 0; count of bases not matched to a gene: 14. Sequencing used immunoSEQ multiplex PCR; TCRdb keeps in-frame clones, though not all of them. The sample records some 320,000 clones, 90% being singletons. The data are from a study of blood T cell repertoires in COVID-19. Turning to the study itself: COVID-19 samples from acute and convalescent phases originated in the United States, Italy and Spain.

Enrollees, roughly 18 to 90 years old, lived in some 24 US areas. This receptor was taken from a man between 60 and 75 years old who had recovered from COVID-19. This chain connects TRBV2 to TRBJ1-5, with 7 bases identical to TRBD1. Sequenced material: PBMCs or T cells enriched from blood (not recorded which). The CDR3 protein is CASSHRDSPINSNQPQHF. The CDR3 DNA reads as TGTGCCAGCAGCCACCGGGACAGCCCAATCAATAGCAATCAGCCCCAGCATTTT.